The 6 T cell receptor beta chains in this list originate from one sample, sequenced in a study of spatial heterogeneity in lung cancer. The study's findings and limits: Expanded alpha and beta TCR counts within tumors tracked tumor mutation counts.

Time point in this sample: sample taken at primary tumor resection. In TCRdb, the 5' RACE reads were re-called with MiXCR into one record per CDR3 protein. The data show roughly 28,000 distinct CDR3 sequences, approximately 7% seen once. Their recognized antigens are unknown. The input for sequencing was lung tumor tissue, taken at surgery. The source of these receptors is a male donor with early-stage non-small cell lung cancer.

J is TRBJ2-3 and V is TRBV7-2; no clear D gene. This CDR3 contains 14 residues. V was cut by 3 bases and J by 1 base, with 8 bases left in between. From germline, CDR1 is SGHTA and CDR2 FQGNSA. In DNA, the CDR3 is TGTGCCAGCAGCTTCGACCGGCGCACAGATACGCAGTATTTT. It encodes CASSFDRRTDTQYF.

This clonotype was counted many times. Here the CDR3 reads CASSRQTGELFF. The CDR3 coding sequence is TGTGCCAGCAGTCGACAAACCGGGGAGCTGTTTTTT. The chain carries TRBV6-6 and TRBJ2-2; no definite D call. Trimming pared 5 bases from V and 5 bases from J, leaving 6 bases between. Germline-derived CDR1 and CDR2 are MNHNY and SVGAGI (reference sequence). There are 12 residues in the CDR3.

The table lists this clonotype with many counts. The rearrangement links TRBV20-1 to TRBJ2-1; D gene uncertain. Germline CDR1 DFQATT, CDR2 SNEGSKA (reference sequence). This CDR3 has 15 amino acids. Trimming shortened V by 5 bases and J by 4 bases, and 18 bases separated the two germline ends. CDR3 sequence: CSAQAAATGYNEQFF. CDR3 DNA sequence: TGCAGTGCTCAGGCCGCGGCGACTGGGTACAATGAGCAGTTCTTC.

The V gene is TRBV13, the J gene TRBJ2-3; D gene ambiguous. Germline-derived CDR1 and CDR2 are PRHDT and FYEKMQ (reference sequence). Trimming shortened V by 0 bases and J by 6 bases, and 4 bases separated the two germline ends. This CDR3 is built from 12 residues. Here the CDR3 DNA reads TGTGCCAGCAGCTTAGGCCTTGATACGCAGTATTTT. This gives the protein CASSLGLDTQYF.

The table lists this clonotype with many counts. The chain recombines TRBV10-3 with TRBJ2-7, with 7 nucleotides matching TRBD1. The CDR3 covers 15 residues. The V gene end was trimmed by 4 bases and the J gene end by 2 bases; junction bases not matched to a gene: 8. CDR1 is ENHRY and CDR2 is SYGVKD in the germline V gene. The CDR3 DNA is TGTGCCATCAGTGTACCCGGGACAGATACCTACGAGCAGTACTTC. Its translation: CAISVPGTDTYEQYF.

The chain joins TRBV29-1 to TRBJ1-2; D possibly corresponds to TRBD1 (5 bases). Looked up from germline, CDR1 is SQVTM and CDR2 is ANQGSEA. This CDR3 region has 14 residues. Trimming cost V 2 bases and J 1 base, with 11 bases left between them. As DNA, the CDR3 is TGCAGCGTTGAAATGGGGACGGTTAACTATGGCTACACCTTC. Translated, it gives CSVEMGTVNYGYTF.